The sequence of this T cell receptor (beta chain) was determined in a study of cytomegalovirus exposure and HLA in healthy donors. Whole-study context: It was reported in a later analysis that the same platform had been used for the approximately 110 validation repertoires as for the 550 to 700 first-cohort repertoires. The study, taken as a whole, reports: Overall, approximately 150 TCR beta chains were annotated as cytomegalovirus-associated. Both high specificity and high sensitivity reportedly marked the classifier's diagnosis of cytomegalovirus status.

The donors were members of the validation cohort comprising approximately 110 subjects, separate from the roughly 600-subject first cohort. As concerns this clone: Its antigen is still unknown.

Data came from immunoSEQ multiplex PCR; TCRdb stores just in-frame clones and leaves some out. The table records 150,000 to 200,000 clones, roughly four fifths of them present only once. Sample: PBMCs. The sequence came from a woman younger than 35 in good health and CMV-seropositive.

This chain's CDR3 is CASSLDRKSQVGYEQYF. CDR3 sequence (DNA): TGTGCCAGCAGCTTAGATCGGAAATCTCAGGTAGGATACGAGCAGTACTTC. The rearrangement links TRBV11-2 to TRBJ2-7, with D unresolved. The length of the CDR3 is 17 residues. The germline gives CDR1 SGHAT, CDR2 FQNNGV. The V gene lost 0 bases and the J gene lost 4 bases, with 19 bases spanning the gap.